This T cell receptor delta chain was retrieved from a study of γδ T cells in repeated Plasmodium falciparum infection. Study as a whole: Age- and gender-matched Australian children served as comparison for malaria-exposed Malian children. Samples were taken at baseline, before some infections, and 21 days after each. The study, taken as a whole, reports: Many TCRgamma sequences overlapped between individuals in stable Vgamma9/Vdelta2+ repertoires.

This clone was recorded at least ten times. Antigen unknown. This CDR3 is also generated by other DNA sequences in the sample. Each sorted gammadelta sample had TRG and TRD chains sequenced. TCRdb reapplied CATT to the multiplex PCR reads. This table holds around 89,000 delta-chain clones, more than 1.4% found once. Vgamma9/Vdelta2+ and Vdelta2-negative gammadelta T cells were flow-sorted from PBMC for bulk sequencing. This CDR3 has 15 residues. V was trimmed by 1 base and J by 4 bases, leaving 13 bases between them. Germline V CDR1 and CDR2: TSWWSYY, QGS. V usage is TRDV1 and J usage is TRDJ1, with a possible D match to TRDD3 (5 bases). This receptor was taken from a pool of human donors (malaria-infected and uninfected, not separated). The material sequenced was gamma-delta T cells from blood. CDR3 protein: CALGERGVFVDKLIF. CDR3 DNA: TGTGCTCTTGGGGAACGGGGGGTTTTCGTCGATAAACTCATCTTT.